Following are 8 T cell receptor beta chains from one sample sequenced in a study of T cell responses to AZD1222 COVID-19 vaccine. Only in-frame clones appear in the TCRdb table, and some are missing; sequencing was by immunoSEQ multiplex PCR. The table has around 180,000 clones, 90% seen once. The sample consisted of peripheral blood, taken on day 0 of AZD1222 vaccination. The origin of the receptors is an adult in good health.

The chain joins TRBV6-5 to TRBJ1-6, with 7 bases matching TRBD1. In germline, CDR1 is MNHEY, CDR2 SVGAGI. The CDR3 extends over 13 amino acids. V was clipped by 8 bases and J by 9 bases; unmatched bases: 7. In nucleotides, the CDR3 is TGTGCCAGCTACAGGGGTGTAGGTTCACCCCTCCACTTT. Residues: CASYRGVGSPLHF.

This chain links TRBV25-1 with TRBJ2-3; 10 bases align to TRBD2. J lost 5 bases, V lost 3 bases, and 2 bases had no gene match. This CDR3 comprises 14 residues. The germline V gene has CDR1 MGHDK and CDR2 SYGVNS. The DNA of the CDR3 is TGTGCCAGCAGTGAGGCTAGCGGGAGAGATACGCAGTATTTT. The encoded protein is CASSEASGRDTQYF.

V gene TRBV12-3 or TRBV12-4 combines with J gene TRBJ1-5; D is ambiguous. The CDR3 extends over 12 amino acids. Trimming shortened V by 1 base and J by 6 bases, and 4 bases separated the two germline ends. Written as DNA, the CDR3 is TGTGCCAGCAGTTTAGAGGGTCAGCCCCAGCATTTT. It specifies CASSLEGQPQHF.

The chain links TRBV5-1 to TRBJ1-6; a possible D gene is TRBD1 (5 bases). CDR1 SGHRS and CDR2 YFSETQ come from the germline V gene. V was pared by 4 bases and J by 7 bases, with 12 bases between. The CDR3 length is 14 residues. CDR3 residues: CASSQGLLNSPLHF. Written as DNA, the CDR3 is TGCGCCAGCAGCCAGGGATTGCTGAATTCACCCCTCCACTTT.

The chain recombines TRBV27 with TRBJ1-6, with 10 positions matching TRBD1. The germline V gene encodes CDR1 MNHEY and CDR2 SMNVEV (reference sequence). With 3 bases clipped from V and 10 bases from J, the junction kept 12 bases outside the gene matches. The CDR3 runs 17 residues. The CDR3 here is CASSFRMGDRGGSPLHF. The CDR3 bases are TGTGCCAGCAGTTTTAGGATGGGGGACAGGGGTGGCTCACCCCTCCACTTT.

V gene TRBV7-2 combines with J gene TRBJ1-2; TRBD1 aligns across 7 bases. Germline V gene sequence: CDR1 SGHTA, CDR2 FQGNSA. V gave up 2 bases and J gave up 5 bases; unmatched junction bases: 11. This CDR3 has 16 amino acids. This CDR3 is CASSLTHTGVKYGYTF. CDR3 nucleotides: TGTGCCAGCAGCTTAACCCACACAGGGGTGAAGTATGGCTACACCTTC. Filled out from reference TRBV7-2 and TRBJ1-2, the complete variable domain reads GAGVSQSPSNKVTEKGKDVELRCDPISGHTALYWYRQSLGQGLEFLIYFQGNSAPDKSGLPSDRFSAERTGGSVSTLTIQRTQQEDSAVYLCASSLTHTGVKYGYTFGSGTRLTVV.

This rearrangement joins TRBV6-6 to TRBJ1-2, with D uncertain. CDR1 and CDR2 (germline): MNHNY, SVGAGI (reference sequence). The CDR3 consists of 13 residues. V was cut by 0 bases and J by 6 bases, with 8 bases left in between. The CDR3 DNA reads TGTGCCAGCAGTTACTCGACCGGGAATGGCTACACCTTC. Its protein is CASSYSTGNGYTF.

This clone was recorded once. In nucleotides, the CDR3 is TGTGCCAGTAGTATAGCCCCCAGGGGCTACGAGCAGTACTTC. It specifies CASSIAPRGYEQYF. V is TRBV19 and J is TRBJ2-7, with D maybe TRBD1 (6 bases). The germline V gene has CDR1 LNHDA and CDR2 SQIVND (reference sequence). This CDR3 spans 14 amino acids. Between the trimmed V and J ends, which lost 1 base and 3 bases, there was a span of 10 bases.